This passage covers 27 T cell receptor beta chains from one sample sequenced in a study of shared clonotypes between healthy human individuals. Clones were sequenced by immunoSEQ multiplex PCR, and TCRdb holds only the in-frame ones, with some missing. The data hold under 600,000 clones, with about 96% observed a single time. Sequenced input: naive CD4+ T cells sorted from blood. Subset defined: CD45RA+ positively selected. Receptors were obtained from a woman aged 25 to 39 in good health.

This chain uses TRBV28 with TRBJ1-3; possible D gene TRBD1, 5 bases. The germline V and J ends were trimmed by 10 bases and 3 bases, with 19 bases remaining between them. Germline V gene data show CDR1 as MDHEN and CDR2 as SYDVKM. CDR3 length equals 15 residues. CDR3 DNA: TGTGCCACCTTGAGGAGGGGCGGGGATGGAAACACCATATATTTT. Its protein is CATLRRGGDGNTIYF.

The genes are TRBV19 and TRBJ2-5; the D gene is possibly TRBD1 (6 bases). Germline lookup yields CDR1 LNHDA and CDR2 SQIVND (reference sequence). This CDR3 region has 14 residues. Trimming took off 4 bases at V and 2 bases at J, with 11 bases between the two ends. CDR3 sequence: CASSKDRSQETQYF. As DNA, the CDR3 is TGTGCCAGTAGTAAGGACAGATCACAAGAGACCCAGTACTTC. Full variable domain (rest looked up from reference TRBV19 and TRBJ2-5): DGGITQSPKYLFRKEGQNVTLSCEQNLNHDAMYWYRQDPGQGLRLIYYSQIVNDFQKGDIAEGYSVSREKKESFPLTVTSAQKNPTAFYLCASSKDRSQETQYFGPGTRLLVL.

The V and J genes are TRBV19 and TRBJ2-1, with D possibly being TRBD1 or TRBD2 (5 bases each). The CDR3 length is 16 residues. The germline CDR1 and CDR2 sequences are LNHDA and SQIVND (reference sequence). Trimming left V 7 bases short and J 7 bases short, with 23 bases between. This chain's CDR3 is CASTQGPVRLGNEQFF. The CDR3 coding sequence is TGTGCCAGTACCCAGGGACCCGTCAGGCTGGGGAATGAGCAGTTCTTC.

The table lists this clone with a count of one. The chain employs TRBV5-8 and TRBJ1-5, with D possibly matching TRBD1 (6 bases). Between the trimmed V and J ends, which lost 4 bases and 0 bases, there was a span of 11 bases. The CDR3 is 15 residues long. Germline values: CDR1 SGHTS, CDR2 YDEGEE. CDR3 coding DNA: TGTGCCAGCAGCCCGGGACATCATAGCAATCAGCCCCAGCATTTT. Translated: CASSPGHHSNQPQHF.

The chain links TRBV28 to TRBJ2-6; D is perhaps TRBD1 (5 bases). The CDR3 spans 16 residues. CDR1 and CDR2 from the germline V gene are MDHEN and SYDVKM. Trimming took off 6 bases at V and 0 bases at J, with 12 bases between the two ends. The CDR3 region is CASRRLTGSGANVLTF. For the CDR3, the DNA is TGTGCCAGCAGGCGATTAACAGGCTCTGGGGCCAACGTCCTGACTTTC.

J is TRBJ2-5 and V is TRBV27; no firm D call. The V and J ends lost 3 bases and 5 bases respectively, with 10 bases between them. CDR1 and CDR2 (germline): MNHEY, SMNVEV (reference sequence). The CDR3 runs 13 residues. The DNA of the CDR3 is TGTGCCAGCAGTTTCCGGATGCGGGAGACCCAGTACTTC. It yields the protein CASSFRMRETQYF.

The V gene is TRBV5-1, the J gene TRBJ2-7, with a possible D match to TRBD1 (6 bases). This CDR3 is built from 14 residues. V was cut by 4 bases and J by 7 bases, with 18 bases left in between. Germline CDR1 SGHRS, CDR2 YFSETQ. The CDR3, as DNA: TGCGCCAGCAGCCTGGACCGGGACATGGGTGAGCAGTACTTC. Translating gives CASSLDRDMGEQYF.

The gene calls are TRBV28 and TRBJ1-5; D is undetermined. V lost 7 bases and J lost 4, with 8 bases in between. Germline V gene sequence: CDR1 MDHEN, CDR2 SYDVKM. The CDR3 runs 12 residues. CDR3 sequence: CASTSWNQPQHF. The CDR3 DNA sequence: TGTGCCAGCACTTCATGGAATCAGCCCCAGCATTTT.

The V gene is TRBV7-3, the J gene TRBJ2-5; 15 bases match TRBD2. The J segment lost 5 bases and the V segment lost 5 bases, leaving 6 bases of the junction unmatched. Germline CDR1 SGHTA, CDR2 FQGTGA. CDR3 length: 16 amino acids. The DNA for the CDR3 is TGTGCCAGCAGCCTCGCCGGGACTAGCGGGAGGGAGACCCAGTACTTC. This gives the protein CASSLAGTSGRETQYF.

Regarding this clone: Distinct nucleotide sequences in the sample also encode this CDR3. The rearrangement joins TRBV5-1 to TRBJ2-7; TRBD1 might be the D (6 bases). The CDR3 is made up of 14 amino acids. The V gene's germline CDR1 is SGHRS and CDR2 YFSETQ. V lost 3 bases and J 1 base, leaving 11 bases between the germline ends. The CDR3 DNA follows: TGCGCCAGCAGCTCGGACAGACCATCCTACGAGCAGTACTTC. This sequence encodes CASSSDRPSYEQYF. Full variable domain (outside the CDR3, taken from reference TRBV5-1 and TRBJ2-7): KAGVTQTPRYLIKTRGQQVTLSCSPISGHRSVSWYQQTPGQGLQFLFEYFSETQRNKGNFPGRFSGRQFSNSRSEMNVSTLELGDSALYLCASSSDRPSYEQYFGPGTRLTVT.

The chain links TRBV19 to TRBJ2-1; TRBD1 agrees at 9 bases. The CDR3 length is 14 residues. The V segment lost 6 bases and the J segment 5 bases; nucleotides outside the gene matches: 5. The V gene's germline CDR1 is LNHDA and CDR2 SQIVND (reference sequence). The CDR3 is CASRPGQGNNEQFF. CDR3 nucleotides: TGTGCCAGTAGACCGGGACAGGGCAACAATGAGCAGTTCTTC.

The V call is TRBV6-4, the J call TRBJ2-1; 7 bases align to TRBD1. After removal of 2 bases from V and 5 bases from J, the junction contained 3 bases not matched to a gene. Germline V gene lookup returns CDR1 MRHNA and CDR2 SNTAGT. The CDR3 consists of 14 residues. The CDR3 protein is CASSDRGQHNEQFF. The DNA of the CDR3 is TGTGCCAGCAGTGACAGGGGGCAACACAATGAGCAGTTCTTC.

A remark on this clone: The sample has other DNA sequences that encode this CDR3 too. This rearrangement joins TRBV6-5 to TRBJ2-7; D is perhaps TRBD2 (5 bases). CDR3 length: 13 amino acids. Germline V gives CDR1 MNHEY, CDR2 SVGAGI. Between the trimmed V and J ends, which lost 0 bases and 6 bases, there was a span of 9 bases. As DNA, the CDR3 is TGTGCCAGCAGTTACTCGAGGGTGGGCGAGCAGTACTTC. It codes for CASSYSRVGEQYF.

Only one count was recorded for this clone. The chain carries TRBV5-4 and TRBJ2-7; possibly TRBD2 for D (5 bases). The V gene's germline CDR1 is SGHNT and CDR2 YYREEE (reference sequence). The CDR3 is 15 residues long. Trimming stripped 0 bases from V and 0 bases from J, with 10 bases between. The CDR3 is CASSLGLPDSYEQYF. CDR3 bases: TGTGCCAGCAGCTTGGGACTACCGGACTCCTACGAGCAGTACTTC.

The rearrangement uses TRBV6-1 and TRBJ2-1, with TRBD1 identical over 8 bases. Germline V gene data show CDR1 as MNHNS and CDR2 as SASEGT. Trimming took 6 bases from V and 3 from J; bases not matched to a gene: 7. This CDR3 is 15 amino acids long. As DNA, the CDR3 is TGTGCCAGCAGGATTGGACAGGGAGACTACAATGAGCAGTTCTTC. Amino acids: CASRIGQGDYNEQFF.

CDR3 bases: TGCGCCAGCAGGGACTCGAGGGCAGGAGAGACCCAGTACTTC. Translated, it gives CASRDSRAGETQYF. V is TRBV10-2 and J is TRBJ2-5; a possible D gene is TRBD2 (5 bases). This CDR3 spans 14 amino acids. Germline V gene data show CDR1 as WSHSY and CDR2 as SAAADI. The V end was cut by 6 bases, the J end by 4 bases, with 15 bases between.

The V call is TRBV29-1, the J call TRBJ1-2, with D tentatively TRBD1 (5 bases). Germline CDR1 and CDR2: SQVTM and ANQGSEA. CDR3 length: 12 residues. The V end lost 3 bases, the J end lost 6 bases, and 11 bases lay between the germline ends. The CDR3 DNA sequence: TGCAGCGTTGATCGGGGGTTGGATGGCTACACCTTC. Translation gives CSVDRGLDGYTF.

The chain recombines TRBV5-1 with TRBJ1-4, with D possibly matching TRBD1 (6 bases). The germline gives CDR1 SGHRS, CDR2 YFSETQ. Trimming removed 2 bases from V and 5 bases from J, with 10 bases in between. CDR3 size: 14 residues. The CDR3 reads CASSFPDRNEKLFF. The DNA for the CDR3 is TGCGCCAGCAGCTTCCCGGACAGAAATGAAAAACTGTTTTTT.

The chain couples TRBV27 to TRBJ2-1; no clear D gene. Germline lookup yields CDR1 MNHEY and CDR2 SMNVEV (reference sequence). Trimming pared 5 bases from V and 5 bases from J, leaving 25 bases between. This CDR3 is built from 18 residues. The CDR3 region is CASSQTHTRGPVNNEQFF. The CDR3 coding sequence is TGTGCCAGCAGTCAAACCCACACGCGAGGACCAGTTAACAATGAGCAGTTCTTC.

This chain joins TRBV6-5 and TRBJ1-1, with D maybe TRBD1 (5 bases). The length of the CDR3 is 13 residues. The V end was cut by 4 bases, the J end by 9 bases, with 15 bases between. Germline loops: CDR1 MNHEY, CDR2 SVGAGI. This CDR3 is CASSFTWGRKAFF. The CDR3 DNA reads TGTGCCAGCAGTTTTACTTGGGGACGTAAAGCTTTCTTT.

The V gene is TRBV4-1, the J gene TRBJ1-2; D not certain. The CDR3 sequence is 14 residues long. V lost 1 base and J 6 bases, leaving 12 bases between the germline ends. The germline V gene has CDR1 MGHRA and CDR2 YSYEKL. The CDR3 sequence: CASSQVRLPDGYTF. The CDR3 DNA sequence: TGCGCCAGCAGCCAAGTTAGGCTACCGGATGGCTACACCTTC.

V is TRBV28 and J is TRBJ2-5; 11 bases are a match to TRBD1. Looked up from germline, CDR1 is MDHEN and CDR2 is SYDVKM. V shed 4 bases, J shed 4 bases, and the junction held 8 bases outside the gene matches. The CDR3 loop spans 16 amino acids. The CDR3 DNA reads TGTGCCAGCAGTTCCGAAGGGACAGGGGGGAGAGAGACCCAGTACTTC. Amino acid sequence: CASSSEGTGGRETQYF.

In this sample, this clone turned up once. This chain links TRBV5-1 with TRBJ2-3; TRBD1 matches at 9 bases. Germline values: CDR1 SGHRS, CDR2 YFSETQ. The CDR3 sequence is 16 residues long. Trimming removed 4 bases from V and 4 bases from J; junction bases left unmatched: 10. The CDR3 region has the DNA TGCGCCAGCAGCATGACAGGGGGGACGTCTGCAGATACGCAGTATTTT. As protein: CASSMTGGTSADTQYF.

The chain combines TRBV28 with TRBJ2-1; 8 bases fit TRBD2. In germline, CDR1 is MDHEN, CDR2 SYDVKM. CDR3 length: 17 amino acids. V lost 5 bases and J lost 0; bases outside the gene matches: 9. Here the CDR3 DNA reads TGTGCCAGCAGTCGGGAGGGACTGGGGAGCTCCTACAATGAGCAGTTCTTC. Amino acids: CASSREGLGSSYNEQFF.

This chain joins TRBV28 and TRBJ1-1; D possibly corresponds to TRBD1 (5 bases). The V end lost 4 bases, the J end lost 1 base, and 13 bases lay between the germline ends. This CDR3 has 15 residues. CDR1 is MDHEN and CDR2 is SYDVKM in the germline V gene. Here the CDR3 DNA reads TGTGCCAGCAGTTCCCCCCCGGGGGGGAACACTGAAGCTTTCTTT. Residues: CASSSPPGGNTEAFF. The entire variable domain, with the rest obtained from reference TRBV28 and TRBJ1-1, is as follows: DVKVTQSSRYLVKRTGEKVFLECVQDMDHENMFWYRQDPGLGLRLIYFSYDVKMKEKGDIPEGYSVSREKKERFSLILESASTNQTSMYLCASSSPPGGNTEAFFGQGTRLTVV.

The V and J genes are TRBV28 and TRBJ1-6; no definite D call. The V gene's germline CDR1 is MDHEN and CDR2 SYDVKM. There are 12 residues in the CDR3. V lost 1 base and J lost 11, with 6 bases in between. Written as DNA, the CDR3 is TGTGCCAGCAGTTTATCCGGAACACCCCTCCACTTT. Protein: CASSLSGTPLHF.

V usage is TRBV10-3 and J usage is TRBJ2-3; TRBD2 agrees at 9 bases. The germline V gene has CDR1 ENHRY and CDR2 SYGVKD. The trim removed 4 bases at V and 0 bases at J, leaving 8 bases unmatched. The CDR3 has 17 residues. The CDR3 is CAISGSPSGGSTDTQYF. Written as DNA, the CDR3 is TGTGCCATCAGTGGATCACCAAGCGGGGGGAGCACAGATACGCAGTATTTT.